This section outlines one T cell receptor (beta chain) sequence together with its context. The target antigen is unknown. Germline V gene data show CDR1 as PRHDT and CDR2 as FYEKMQ (reference sequence). V dropped 6 bases and J dropped 7; count of bases not matched to a gene: 8. There are 15 residues in the CDR3. Uncultured naive and memory CD4+ T cells supplied DNA for deep TCR-beta sequencing. Libraries were prepared by immunoSEQ multiplex PCR; TCRdb keeps only in-frame clonotypes and omits some of them. The sample lists about 54,000 clones; roughly nine tenths were seen once. The entry originates in a study of CD4 T cells in relation to SARS-CoV-2 and coronaviruses. Overall study findings and caveats: No crossreactivity against non-spike viral proteins was tested here.

This chain joins TRBV13 and TRBJ2-1; 11 bases line up with TRBD2. This TCR derives from an adult with COVID-19. Material for sequencing was naive CD4+ T cells from PBMCs. Subset: naive CD4+ T cells isolated by negative enrichment. As DNA, the CDR3 is TGTGCCAGCAGTCCTATAGCGGGAGGGCCAAATGAGCAGTTCTTC. Protein: CASSPIAGGPNEQFF.